A selection of T cell receptor beta chains follows, all from one sample in a study of CD8 T cells in Susac syndrome. TCRdb passed the immunoSEQ multiplex PCR reads through MiXCR, listing each CDR3 protein once. Among 150,000 to 200,000 distinct CDR3 sequences listed, roughly nine tenths were seen once. Sequenced input: CD4+ T cells from PBMCs. All receptors come from a human donor with Susac syndrome. Each CDR3 is given with its conserved first and last residue. Each record gives: V gene, clone size, D gene, J gene, CDR3 length, CDR3 DNA, CDR3 protein. A D gene is named only where the DNA matches it firmly. For some rows the clone size is stated as once, few or many, or as a class when expanded; others skip it.

TRBV4-1,.,.,TRBJ1-3,16,TGCGCCAGCAGCCAAGGATGGTCGAACTCTGGAAACACCATATATTTT,CASSQGWSNSGNTIYF
TRBV5-1,.,.,TRBJ1-3,16,TGCGCCAGCAGCACGACCTACGACAGTTCCGGAAACACCATATATTTT,CASSTTYDSSGNTIYF
TRBV12-3/TRBV12-4,.,TRBD2,TRBJ2-7,15,TGTGCCAGCAGTGCCGGACTAGCGGGATATTTCGAGCAGTACTTC,CASSAGLAGYFEQYF
TRBV9,.,TRBD2,TRBJ2-1,20,TGTGCCAGCAGCGTAATTCAAGGGGCTAGCGGGAACCCCACGGTGCATGAGCAGTTCTTC,CASSVIQGASGNPTVHEQFF
TRBV30,once,.,TRBJ1-1,13,TGTGCCTGGAAGGGATTTATGAACACTGAAGCTTTCTTT,CAWKGFMNTEAFF
TRBV7-9,once,TRBD1,TRBJ2-7,14,TGTGCCAGCAGCTTCGGGACAGGGGGTGACGAGCAGTACTTC,CASSFGTGGDEQYF
TRBV30,.,.,TRBJ2-7,11,TGTGCCTACGGGTTCGAGGACGAGCAGTACTTC,CAYGFEDEQYF
TRBV2,.,.,TRBJ1-3,14,TGTGCCAGCAGTGACAGGGGTCTAGGAAACACCATATATTTT,CASSDRGLGNTIYF
TRBV18,.,TRBD1,TRBJ1-4,15,TGTGCCAGCTCACCACCCGGGACAGCTAATGAAAAACTGTTTTTT,CASSPPGTANEKLFF
TRBV6-5,.,TRBD1,TRBJ1-5,17,TGTGCCAGCAGTTACTCGCAGATCACAGGGGCCGGTGTGCCCCAGCATTTT,CASSYSQITGAGVPQHF
TRBV4-2,few,TRBD1,TRBJ1-2,15,TGTGCCAGCAGCCAACCCACAGGGGGCGAGTATGGCTACACCTTC,CASSQPTGGEYGYTF
TRBV7-9,.,.,TRBJ1-1,14,TGTGCCAGCAGCTTAGGGACGGCGGGCACTGAAGCTTTCTTT,CASSLGTAGTEAFF
TRBV6-1,once,.,TRBJ1-5,14,TGTGCCAGCAGCGGACTCGTTAGCAATCAGCCCCAGCATTTT,CASSGLVSNQPQHF
TRBV3-1,.,TRBD2,TRBJ2-1,15,TGTGCCAGCGCTCCGGGACTAGGGGGGTACAATGAGCAGTTCTTC,CASAPGLGGYNEQFF
TRBV5-1,.,TRBD1,TRBJ2-1,15,TGCGCCAGCAGCTTGGTGGCAGGGGGCGCAGATGAGCAGTTCTTC,CASSLVAGGADEQFF
TRBV10-3,.,.,TRBJ2-3,15,TGTGCCATCAGTACAGGGGAGGCAGGCACAGATACGCAGTATTTT,CAISTGEAGTDTQYF